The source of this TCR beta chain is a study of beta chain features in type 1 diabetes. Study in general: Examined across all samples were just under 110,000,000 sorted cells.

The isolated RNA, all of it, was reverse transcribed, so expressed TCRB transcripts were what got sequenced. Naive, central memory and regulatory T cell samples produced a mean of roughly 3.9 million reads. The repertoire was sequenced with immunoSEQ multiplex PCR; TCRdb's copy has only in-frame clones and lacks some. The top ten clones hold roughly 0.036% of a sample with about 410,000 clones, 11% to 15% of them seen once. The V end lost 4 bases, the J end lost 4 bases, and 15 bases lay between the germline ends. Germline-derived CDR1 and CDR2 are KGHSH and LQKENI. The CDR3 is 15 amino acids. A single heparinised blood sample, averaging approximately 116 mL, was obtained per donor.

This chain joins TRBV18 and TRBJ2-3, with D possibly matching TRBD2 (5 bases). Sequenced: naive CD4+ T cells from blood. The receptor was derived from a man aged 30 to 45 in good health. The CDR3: CASSLASDRPDTQYF. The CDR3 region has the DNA TGTGCCAGCTCACTAGCGTCGGACCGTCCAGATACGCAGTATTTT.